This TCR beta chain was sequenced in a study of chronic HIV infection and antiretroviral therapy. There are 16 residues in the CDR3. In germline, CDR1 is SGHTA, CDR2 FQGNSA. With V trimmed by 6 bases and J by 0 bases, 6 bases remained unmatched. From the 5' RACE reads, TCRdb called clonotypes with MiXCR, one entry per CDR3 protein. The sample records approximately 30,000 distinct CDR3 sequences, about 8.6% being singletons. This clonotype appeared many times. Sequencing was done on a sample of peripheral blood. The clonotype comes from an adult who had HIV and had not received antiretroviral therapy, or was an uninfected healthy control (not recorded which). V and J are TRBV7-2 and TRBJ2-3; 10 positions match TRBD1. The CDR3 nucleotides are TGTGCCAGCAGTAACCGGGACAGGGGAAGCACAGATACGCAGTATTTT. This sequence encodes CASSNRDRGSTDTQYF.